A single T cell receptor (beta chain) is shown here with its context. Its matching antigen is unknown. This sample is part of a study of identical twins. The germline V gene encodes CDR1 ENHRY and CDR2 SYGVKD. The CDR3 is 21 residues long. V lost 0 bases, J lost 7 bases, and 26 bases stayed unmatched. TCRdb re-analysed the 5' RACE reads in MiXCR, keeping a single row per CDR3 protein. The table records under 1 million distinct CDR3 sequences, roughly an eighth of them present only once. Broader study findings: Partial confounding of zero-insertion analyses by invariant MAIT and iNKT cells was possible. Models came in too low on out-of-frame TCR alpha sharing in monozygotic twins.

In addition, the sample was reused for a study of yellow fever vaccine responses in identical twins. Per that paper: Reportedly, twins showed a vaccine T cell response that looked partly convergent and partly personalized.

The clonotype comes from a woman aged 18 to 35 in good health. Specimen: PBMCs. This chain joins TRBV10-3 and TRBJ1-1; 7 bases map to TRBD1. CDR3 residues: CAISESFGTRGTGEKGNEAFF. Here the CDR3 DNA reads TGTGCCATCAGTGAGTCATTCGGAACGCGGGGCACAGGGGAAAAAGGAAATGAAGCTTTCTTT.